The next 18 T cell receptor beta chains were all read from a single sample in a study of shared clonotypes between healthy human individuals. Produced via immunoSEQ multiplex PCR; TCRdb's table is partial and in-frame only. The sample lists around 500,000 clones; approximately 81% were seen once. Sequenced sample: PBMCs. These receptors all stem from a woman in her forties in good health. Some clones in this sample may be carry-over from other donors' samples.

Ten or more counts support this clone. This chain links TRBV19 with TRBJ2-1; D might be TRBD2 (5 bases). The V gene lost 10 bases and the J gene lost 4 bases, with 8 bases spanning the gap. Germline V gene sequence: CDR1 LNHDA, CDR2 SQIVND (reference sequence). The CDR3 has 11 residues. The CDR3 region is CATRGYNEQFF. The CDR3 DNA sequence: TGTGCCACCCGGGGTTACAATGAGCAGTTCTTC.

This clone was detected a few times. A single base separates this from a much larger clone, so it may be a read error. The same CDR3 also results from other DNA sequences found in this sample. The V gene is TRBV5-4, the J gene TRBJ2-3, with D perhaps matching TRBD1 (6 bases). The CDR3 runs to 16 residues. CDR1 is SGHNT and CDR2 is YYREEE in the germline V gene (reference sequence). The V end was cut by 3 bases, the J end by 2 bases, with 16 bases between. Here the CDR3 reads CASSSRKQGVTDTQYF. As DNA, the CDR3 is TGTGCCAGCAGCTCGCGTAAACAGGGAGTCACAGATACGCAGTATTTT.

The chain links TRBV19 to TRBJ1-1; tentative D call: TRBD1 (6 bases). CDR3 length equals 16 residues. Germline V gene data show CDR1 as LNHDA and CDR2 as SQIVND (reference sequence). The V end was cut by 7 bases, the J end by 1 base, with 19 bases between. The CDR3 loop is CASKGGVPTWNTEAFF. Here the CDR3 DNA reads TGTGCCAGTAAAGGGGGGGTACCTACTTGGAACACTGAAGCTTTCTTT.

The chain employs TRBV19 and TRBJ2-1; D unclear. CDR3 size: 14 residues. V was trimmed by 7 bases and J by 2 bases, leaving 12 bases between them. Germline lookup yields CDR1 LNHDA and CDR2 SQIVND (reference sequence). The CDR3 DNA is TGTGCCAGTAATCCCCTCGGAACCTACAATGAGCAGTTCTTC. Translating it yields CASNPLGTYNEQFF.

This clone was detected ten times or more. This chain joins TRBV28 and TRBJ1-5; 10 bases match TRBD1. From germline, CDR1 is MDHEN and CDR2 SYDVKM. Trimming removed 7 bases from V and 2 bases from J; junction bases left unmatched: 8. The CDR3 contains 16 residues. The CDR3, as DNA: TGTGCCAGCACCACCACCGGGACAGGGGGCAATCAGCCCCAGCATTTT. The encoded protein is CASTTTGTGGNQPQHF.

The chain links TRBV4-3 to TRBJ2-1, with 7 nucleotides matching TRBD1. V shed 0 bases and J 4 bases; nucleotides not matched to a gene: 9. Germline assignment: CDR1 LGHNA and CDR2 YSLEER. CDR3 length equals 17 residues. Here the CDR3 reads CASSQETGPSGYNEQFF. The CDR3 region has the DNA TGCGCCAGCAGCCAAGAGACAGGGCCGAGTGGTTACAATGAGCAGTTCTTC.

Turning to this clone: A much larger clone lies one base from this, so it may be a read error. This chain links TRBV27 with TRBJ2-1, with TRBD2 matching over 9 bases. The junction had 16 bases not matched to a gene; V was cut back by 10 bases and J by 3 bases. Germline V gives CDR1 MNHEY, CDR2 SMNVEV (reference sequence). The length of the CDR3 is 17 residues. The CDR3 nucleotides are TGTGCCATCAGCCTTGGGACTAGCCTTAATGGCTACAATGAGCAGTTCTTC. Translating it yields CAISLGTSLNGYNEQFF.

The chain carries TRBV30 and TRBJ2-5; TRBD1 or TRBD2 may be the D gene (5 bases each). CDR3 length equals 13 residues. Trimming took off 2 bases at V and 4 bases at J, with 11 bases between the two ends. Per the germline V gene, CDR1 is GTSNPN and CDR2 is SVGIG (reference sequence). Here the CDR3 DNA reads TGTGCCTGGAGTATCCTGAGGGGAGAGACCCAGTACTTC. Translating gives CAWSILRGETQYF. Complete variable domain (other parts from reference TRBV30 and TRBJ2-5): SQTIHQWPATLVQPVGSPLSLECTVEGTSNPNLYWYRQAAGRGLQLLFYSVGIGQISSEVPQNLSASRPQDRQFILSSKKLLLSDSGFYLCAWSILRGETQYFGPGTRLLVL.

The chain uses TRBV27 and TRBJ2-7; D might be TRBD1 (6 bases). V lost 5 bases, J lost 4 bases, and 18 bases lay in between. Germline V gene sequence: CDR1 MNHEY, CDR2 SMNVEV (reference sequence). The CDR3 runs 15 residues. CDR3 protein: CASSPTGIAGYEQYF. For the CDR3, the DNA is TGTGCCAGCAGTCCCACAGGGATTGCTGGTTACGAGCAGTACTTC.

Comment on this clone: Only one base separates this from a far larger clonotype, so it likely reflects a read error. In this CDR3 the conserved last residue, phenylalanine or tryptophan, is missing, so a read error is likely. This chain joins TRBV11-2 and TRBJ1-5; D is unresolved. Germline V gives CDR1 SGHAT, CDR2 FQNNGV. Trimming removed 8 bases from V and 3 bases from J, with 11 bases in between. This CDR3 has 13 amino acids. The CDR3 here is CASGQFDNQPQHL. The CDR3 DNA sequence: TGTGCCAGCGGGCAGTTTGACAATCAGCCCCAGCATCTT.

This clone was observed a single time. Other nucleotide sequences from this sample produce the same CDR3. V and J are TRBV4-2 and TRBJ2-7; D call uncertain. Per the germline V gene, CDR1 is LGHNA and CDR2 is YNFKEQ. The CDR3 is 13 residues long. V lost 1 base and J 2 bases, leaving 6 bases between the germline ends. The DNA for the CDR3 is TGTGCCAGCAGCCAAGCAGGAGCCTACGAGCAGTACTTC. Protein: CASSQAGAYEQYF.

CDR3 amino acids: CASSMGGVNQPQHF. The CDR3 DNA reads TGTGCCAGTAGTATGGGAGGGGTAAATCAGCCCCAGCATTTT. The chain links TRBV19 to TRBJ1-5; D possibly corresponds to TRBD1 (5 bases). The CDR3 loop spans 14 amino acids. V was trimmed by 3 bases and J by 4 bases, leaving 10 bases between them. Germline CDR1 LNHDA, CDR2 SQIVND (reference sequence). Supplemented by reference TRBV19 and TRBJ1-5, the full variable domain reads DGGITQSPKYLFRKEGQNVTLSCEQNLNHDAMYWYRQDPGQGLRLIYYSQIVNDFQKGDIAEGYSVSREKKESFPLTVTSAQKNPTAFYLCASSMGGVNQPQHFGDGTRLSIL.

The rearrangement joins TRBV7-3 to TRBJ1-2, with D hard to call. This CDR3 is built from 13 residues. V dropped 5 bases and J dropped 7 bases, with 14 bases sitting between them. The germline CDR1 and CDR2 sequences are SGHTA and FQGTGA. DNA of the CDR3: TGTGCCAGCAGCCCGACACCTAACGGTGGCTACACCTTC. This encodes CASSPTPNGGYTF.

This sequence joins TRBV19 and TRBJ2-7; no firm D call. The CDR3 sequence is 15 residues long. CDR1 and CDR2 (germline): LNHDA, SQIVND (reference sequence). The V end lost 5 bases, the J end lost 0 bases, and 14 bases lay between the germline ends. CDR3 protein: CASSSSTGPSYEQYF. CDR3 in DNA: TGTGCCAGTAGTTCTAGTACCGGGCCCTCCTACGAGCAGTACTTC. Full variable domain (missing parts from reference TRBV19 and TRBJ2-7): DGGITQSPKYLFRKEGQNVTLSCEQNLNHDAMYWYRQDPGQGLRLIYYSQIVNDFQKGDIAEGYSVSREKKESFPLTVTSAQKNPTAFYLCASSSSTGPSYEQYFGPGTRLTVT.

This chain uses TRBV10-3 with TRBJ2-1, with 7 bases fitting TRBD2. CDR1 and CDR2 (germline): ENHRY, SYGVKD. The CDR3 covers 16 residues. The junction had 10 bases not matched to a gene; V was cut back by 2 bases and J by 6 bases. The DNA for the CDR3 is TGTGCCATCAGTGAGGGTGTGGCGGGAGTCCCCAATGAGCAGTTCTTC. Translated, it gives CAISEGVAGVPNEQFF.

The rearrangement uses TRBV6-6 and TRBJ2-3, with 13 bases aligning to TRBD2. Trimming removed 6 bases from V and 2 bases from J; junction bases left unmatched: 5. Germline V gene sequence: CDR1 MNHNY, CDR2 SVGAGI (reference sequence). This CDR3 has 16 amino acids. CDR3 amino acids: CASRGTSGDHTDTQYF. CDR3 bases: TGTGCCAGCAGGGGGACTAGCGGGGACCACACAGATACGCAGTATTTT.

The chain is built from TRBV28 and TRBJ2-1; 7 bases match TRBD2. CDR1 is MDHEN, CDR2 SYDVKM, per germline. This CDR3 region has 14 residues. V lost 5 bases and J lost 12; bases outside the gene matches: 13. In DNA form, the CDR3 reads TGTGCCAGCAGTCCCCTAGCGGAGAGGGGACGGCAGTTCTTC. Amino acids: CASSPLAERGRQFF.

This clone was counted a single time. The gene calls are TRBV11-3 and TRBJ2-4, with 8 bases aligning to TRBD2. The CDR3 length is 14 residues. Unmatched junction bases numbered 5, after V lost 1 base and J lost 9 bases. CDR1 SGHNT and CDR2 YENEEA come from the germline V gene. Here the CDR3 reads CASSLGGGLAIQYF. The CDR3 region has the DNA TGTGCCAGCAGCTTAGGCGGGGGGCTGGCCATTCAGTACTTC.